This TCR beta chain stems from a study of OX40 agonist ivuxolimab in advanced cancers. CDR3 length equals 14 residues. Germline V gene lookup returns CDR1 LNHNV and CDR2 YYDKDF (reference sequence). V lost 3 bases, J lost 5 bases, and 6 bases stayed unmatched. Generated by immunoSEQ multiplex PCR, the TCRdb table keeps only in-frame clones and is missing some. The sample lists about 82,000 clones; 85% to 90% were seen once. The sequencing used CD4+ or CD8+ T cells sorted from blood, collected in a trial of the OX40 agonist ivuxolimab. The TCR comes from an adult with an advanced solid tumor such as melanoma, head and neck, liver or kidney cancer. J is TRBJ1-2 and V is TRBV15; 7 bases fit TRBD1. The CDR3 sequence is CATSSRGQPYGYTF. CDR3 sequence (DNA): TGTGCCACCAGCAGCCGGGGACAGCCTTATGGCTACACCTTC.